The 13 T cell receptor beta chains listed next were all sequenced from one sample in a study of blood T cell repertoires in COVID-19. The table came from immunoSEQ multiplex PCR; TCRdb's copy has only in-frame clones and leaves some out. In the table there are over 60,000 clones, more than 90% of which are singletons. The sequenced material came from peripheral blood. These receptors were collected from a human donor in a cohort sampled during active COVID-19.

This sequence joins TRBV5-1 and TRBJ1-1; 8 positions agree with TRBD1. The CDR3 runs 15 residues. CDR1 is SGHRS, CDR2 YFSETQ, per germline. V shed 0 bases, J shed 4 bases, and the junction held 5 bases outside the gene matches. The CDR3: CASSLEAGGGTEAFF. Here the CDR3 DNA reads TGCGCCAGCAGCTTGGAGGCAGGGGGCGGCACTGAAGCTTTCTTT. Drawing the rest from reference TRBV5-1 and TRBJ1-1, the complete variable domain is KAGVTQTPRYLIKTRGQQVTLSCSPISGHRSVSWYQQTPGQGLQFLFEYFSETQRNKGNFPGRFSGRQFSNSRSEMNVSTLELGDSALYLCASSLEAGGGTEAFFGQGTRLTVV.

The gene calls are TRBV5-1 and TRBJ2-5, with TRBD2 matching over 12 bases. The CDR3 runs to 17 residues. CDR1 and CDR2 (germline): SGHRS, YFSETQ. V dropped 0 bases and J dropped 0; count of bases not matched to a gene: 3. The CDR3 DNA reads as TGCGCCAGCAGCTTGGGGCTAGCGGGGGGGAACCAAGAGACCCAGTACTTC. It codes for CASSLGLAGGNQETQYF. Full variable domain (rest looked up from reference TRBV5-1 and TRBJ2-5): KAGVTQTPRYLIKTRGQQVTLSCSPISGHRSVSWYQQTPGQGLQFLFEYFSETQRNKGNFPGRFSGRQFSNSRSEMNVSTLELGDSALYLCASSLGLAGGNQETQYFGPGTRLLVL.

The rearrangement links TRBV10-3 to TRBJ1-1; the D gene is possibly TRBD1 (6 bases). This CDR3 is built from 14 residues. From germline, CDR1 is ENHRY and CDR2 SYGVKD. Trimming left V 2 bases short and J 2 bases short, with 9 bases between. CDR3 protein: CAISEGRGNTEAFF. In DNA form, the CDR3 reads TGTGCCATCAGTGAGGGCAGGGGTAACACTGAAGCTTTCTTT.

The chain recombines TRBV18 with TRBJ1-2; D unclear. The V end was cut by 2 bases, the J end by 7 bases, with 17 bases between. The CDR3 loop spans 15 amino acids. CDR1 is KGHSH and CDR2 is LQKENI in the germline V gene. The CDR3: CASSPNSRGIGGYTF. The CDR3 coding sequence is TGTGCCAGCTCACCAAACAGCCGGGGAATTGGTGGCTACACCTTC.

The rearrangement uses TRBV6-5 and TRBJ2-1; 9 bases are a match to TRBD1. V lost 2 bases, J lost 2 bases, and 4 bases stayed unmatched. In germline, CDR1 is MNHEY, CDR2 SVGAGI. The CDR3 covers 16 residues. CDR3 nucleotide sequence: TGTGCCAGCAGTTACGGGGACAGGGTTACCTACAATGAGCAGTTCTTC. Amino acid sequence: CASSYGDRVTYNEQFF.

The CDR3 is CASSLGEGPFRPQHF. The CDR3 DNA reads TGTGCCAGCAGCTTAGGGGAGGGGCCCTTTCGGCCCCAGCATTTT. The chain links TRBV7-9 to TRBJ1-5; TRBD1 might be the D (5 bases). V was trimmed by 1 base and J by 9 bases, leaving 16 bases between them. CDR1 SEHNR and CDR2 FQNEAQ come from the germline V gene (reference sequence). The CDR3 consists of 15 residues.

This clone came up once. This sequence joins TRBV5-1 and TRBJ2-3; 10 bases are a match to TRBD2. Germline V gene data show CDR1 as SGHRS and CDR2 as YFSETQ. The CDR3 has 14 residues. V shed 7 bases, J shed 5 bases, and the junction held 7 bases outside the gene matches. The DNA for the CDR3 is TGCGCCAGCGGGGCTAGCGGGGGCGGAGATACGCAGTATTTT. This sequence encodes CASGASGGGDTQYF. Together with reference TRBV5-1 and TRBJ2-3, the CDR3 gives the full variable domain: KAGVTQTPRYLIKTRGQQVTLSCSPISGHRSVSWYQQTPGQGLQFLFEYFSETQRNKGNFPGRFSGRQFSNSRSEMNVSTLELGDSALYLCASGASGGGDTQYFGPGTRLTVL.

The chain joins TRBV4-1 to TRBJ1-5; D ambiguous. The CDR3 runs 16 residues. Trimming stripped 0 bases from V and 0 bases from J, with 9 bases between. The germline V gene has CDR1 MGHRA and CDR2 YSYEKL. The CDR3 DNA is TGCGCCAGCAGCCAAGATTCAGCGTATAGCAATCAGCCCCAGCATTTT. Translating gives CASSQDSAYSNQPQHF.

The chain joins TRBV2 to TRBJ1-2; tentatively, D is TRBD1 (6 bases). Germline V CDR1 and CDR2: SNHLY, FYNNEI. V was trimmed by 6 bases and J by 7 bases, leaving 24 bases between them. This CDR3 has 16 residues. CDR3 sequence reads: CASSVMGAPNKPGYTF. The CDR3 DNA is TGTGCCAGCAGCGTCATGGGGGCGCCAAATAAACCTGGCTACACCTTC.

J is TRBJ1-4 and V is TRBV27; TRBD1 might be the D (5 bases). Trimming shortened V by 5 bases and J by 0 bases, and 13 bases separated the two germline ends. The CDR3 length is 16 residues. Germline-derived CDR1 and CDR2 are MNHEY and SMNVEV (reference sequence). This CDR3 reads CASSGLWGATNEKLFF. Here the CDR3 DNA reads TGTGCCAGCAGTGGGCTCTGGGGGGCAACTAATGAAAAACTGTTTTTT. The variable domain in full, completed from reference TRBV27 and TRBJ1-4, reads EAQVTQNPRYLITVTGKKLTVTCSQNMNHEYMSWYRQDPGLGLRQIYYSMNVEVTDKGDVPEGYKVSRKEKRNFPLILESPSPNQTSLYFCASSGLWGATNEKLFFGSGTQLSVL.

The chain combines TRBV7-9 with TRBJ1-4; 9 bases fit TRBD1. The CDR3 is 14 amino acids. With 5 bases clipped from V and 7 bases from J, the junction kept 5 bases outside the gene matches. CDR1 is SEHNR, CDR2 FQNEAQ, per germline (reference sequence). The CDR3 sequence: CASSPGQGGEKLFF. The CDR3 nucleotides are TGTGCCAGCAGCCCGGGACAGGGCGGTGAAAAACTGTTTTTT.

The CDR3 sequence is CASSTSGTRDTIYF. The DNA of the CDR3 is TGCGCCAGCAGCACTTCAGGGACTCGAGACACCATATATTTT. The J gene is TRBJ1-3, the V gene TRBV5-1, with D possibly TRBD1 on 5 matching bases. Deletions cut 4 bases from V and 8 bases from J, with 16 bases between. This CDR3 comprises 14 residues. Looked up from germline, CDR1 is SGHRS and CDR2 is YFSETQ.

The chain is built from TRBV7-2 and TRBJ1-6; D gene unclear. The CDR3 covers 12 residues. The germline V gene has CDR1 SGHTA and CDR2 FQGNSA. V lost 1 base and J 15 bases, leaving 10 bases between the germline ends. CDR3 DNA: TGTGCCAGCAGCTTAGAAGCCCCAGGCCTCCACTTT. It yields the protein CASSLEAPGLHF.